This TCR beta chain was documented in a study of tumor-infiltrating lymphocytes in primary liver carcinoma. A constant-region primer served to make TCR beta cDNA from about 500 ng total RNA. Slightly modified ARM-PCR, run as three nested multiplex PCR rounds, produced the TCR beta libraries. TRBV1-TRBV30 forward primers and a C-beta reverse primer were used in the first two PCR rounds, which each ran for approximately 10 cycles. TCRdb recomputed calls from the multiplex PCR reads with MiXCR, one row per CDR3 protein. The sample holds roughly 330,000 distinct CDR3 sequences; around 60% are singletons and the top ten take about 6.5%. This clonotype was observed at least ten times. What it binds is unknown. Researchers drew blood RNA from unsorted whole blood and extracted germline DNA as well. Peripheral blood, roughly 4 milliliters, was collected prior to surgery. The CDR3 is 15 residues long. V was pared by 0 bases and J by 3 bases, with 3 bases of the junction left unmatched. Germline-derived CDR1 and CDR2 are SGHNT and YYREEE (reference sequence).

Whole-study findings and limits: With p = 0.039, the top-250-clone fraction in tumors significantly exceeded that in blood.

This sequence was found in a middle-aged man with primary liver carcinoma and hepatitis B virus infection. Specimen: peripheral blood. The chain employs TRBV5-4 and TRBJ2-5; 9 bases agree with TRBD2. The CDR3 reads CASSLDASGKETQYF. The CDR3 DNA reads TGTGCCAGCAGCTTGGACGCTAGCGGGAAAGAGACCCAGTACTTC.